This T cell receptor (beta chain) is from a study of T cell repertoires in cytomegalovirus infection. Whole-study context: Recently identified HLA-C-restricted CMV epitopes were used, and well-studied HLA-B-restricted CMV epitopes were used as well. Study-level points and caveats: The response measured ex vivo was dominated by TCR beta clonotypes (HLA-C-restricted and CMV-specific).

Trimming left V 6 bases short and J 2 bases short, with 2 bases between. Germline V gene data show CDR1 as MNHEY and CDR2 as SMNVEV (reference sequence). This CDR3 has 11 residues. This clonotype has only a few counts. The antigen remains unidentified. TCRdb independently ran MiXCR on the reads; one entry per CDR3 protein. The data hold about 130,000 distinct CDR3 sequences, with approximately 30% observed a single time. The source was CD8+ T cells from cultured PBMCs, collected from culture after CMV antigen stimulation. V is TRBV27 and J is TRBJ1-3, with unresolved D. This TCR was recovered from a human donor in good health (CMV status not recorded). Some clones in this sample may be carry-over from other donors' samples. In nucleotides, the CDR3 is TGTGCCAGCAGCGCTGGAAACACCATATATTTT. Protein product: CASSAGNTIYF.